Presented here are 29 T cell receptor beta chains from one specimen sequenced in a study of identical twins. TCRdb reprocessed the 5' RACE reads via MiXCR and lists one record per CDR3 protein. This sample has roughly 470,000 distinct CDR3 sequences, with 13% to 15% found just once. This same sample was also taken into another study, of yellow fever vaccine responses in identical twins.

The sample consisted of CD4+ T cells sorted from blood. The receptors derive from a young woman in good health.

The rearrangement links TRBV2 to TRBJ2-3; 8 bases map to TRBD2. The J segment lost 0 bases and the V segment lost 6 bases, leaving 11 bases of the junction unmatched. The CDR3 consists of 17 residues. Germline lookup yields CDR1 SNHLY and CDR2 FYNNEI. This chain's CDR3 is CASSGGDSGLSTDTQYF. CDR3 nucleotide sequence: TGTGCCAGCAGCGGGGGGGATAGCGGACTTAGCACAGATACGCAGTATTTT.

A few counts support this clonotype. The J gene is TRBJ2-7, the V gene TRBV5-6; unclear D gene. Germline V lookup: CDR1 SGHDT, CDR2 YYEEEE. Between the trimmed V and J ends, which lost 0 bases and 9 bases, there was a span of 10 bases. This CDR3 spans 12 amino acids. The CDR3 spells CASSLGRVGQYF. The CDR3 coding sequence is TGTGCCAGCAGCTTGGGTCGGGTCGGGCAGTACTTC.

The gene calls are TRBV5-4 and TRBJ2-3; 12 bases line up with TRBD2. Germline V gene sequence: CDR1 SGHNT, CDR2 YYREEE (reference sequence). The CDR3 spans 15 residues. J lost 4 bases, V lost 5 bases, and 5 bases had no gene match. CDR3 region: CASRTGLAGSDTQYF. In nucleotides, the CDR3 is TGTGCCAGCAGGACCGGACTAGCGGGGTCAGATACGCAGTATTTT.

The chain links TRBV20-1 to TRBJ2-5; 13 nucleotides line up with TRBD2. After removal of 0 bases from V and 5 bases from J, the junction contained 12 bases not matched to a gene. CDR1 is DFQATT and CDR2 is SNEGSKA in the germline V gene (reference sequence). The CDR3 runs 18 residues. The CDR3 nucleotides read TGCAGTGCTAGAGATCTACTAGCGGGAGGGCGGGTCCGGGAGACCCAGTACTTC. Translating gives CSARDLLAGGRVRETQYF.

This clonotype came up a few times. The chain carries TRBV3-1 and TRBJ2-3, with a weak D call TRBD2 (6 bases). CDR3 length: 18 amino acids. The V gene lost 0 bases and the J gene lost 0 bases, with 16 bases spanning the gap. Germline V gene data show CDR1 as LGHDT and CDR2 as YNNKEL (reference sequence). For the CDR3, the DNA is TGTGCCAGCAGCCAAGACCCTGGACTACCGTCTAGCACAGATACGCAGTATTTT. Translated, it gives CASSQDPGLPSSTDTQYF.

This clonotype was seen at least ten times. The chain links TRBV4-3 to TRBJ2-2, with 8 bases aligning to TRBD1. The ends lost 3 bases at V and 6 bases at J; junction bases unmatched: 6. Germline values: CDR1 LGHNA, CDR2 YSLEER. The CDR3 spans 15 residues. In nucleotides, the CDR3 is TGCGCCAGCAGCCATTTCGTACAGGGGGCCGGGGAGCTGTTTTTT. Translating it yields CASSHFVQGAGELFF.

The chain is built from TRBV6-1 and TRBJ2-7, with a possible D match to TRBD2 (5 bases). Germline CDR1 reads MNHNS; CDR2 reads SASEGT. The CDR3 extends over 15 amino acids. V was pared by 5 bases and J by 0 bases, with 14 bases between. The CDR3 DNA follows: TGTGCCAGCAGTACCCTGAGAGGGAGCTCCTACGAGCAGTACTTC. The encoded protein is CASSTLRGSSYEQYF.

This clonotype was found many times. V usage is TRBV20-1 and J usage is TRBJ2-3; no reliable D call. This CDR3 is built from 12 residues. Trimming left V 3 bases short and J 2 bases short, with 6 bases between. Germline CDR1 reads DFQATT; CDR2 reads SNEGSKA (reference sequence). CDR3 region: CSARVTTDTQYF. CDR3 bases: TGCAGTGCTAGGGTTACCACAGATACGCAGTATTTT.

There are many counts of this clonotype. The junction does not match germline at one end; this may be a read error. The chain is built from TRBV5-1 and TRBJ2-5, with D maybe TRBD1 (5 bases). Germline V gene lookup returns CDR1 SGHRS and CDR2 YFSETQ. The CDR3 loop spans 11 amino acids. The DNA for the CDR3 is TGTGCCAGCAGTTCAGGGGAGACCCAGTACTTC. Encoded protein: CASSSGETQYF.

This clonotype has at least ten counts. The gene calls are TRBV12-3 or TRBV12-4 and TRBJ2-2, with 11 bases aligning to TRBD2. V shed 3 bases and J 7 bases; nucleotides not matched to a gene: 7. The CDR3 has 16 residues. CDR3 amino acids: CASSFGLAGGDGELFF. As DNA, the CDR3 is TGTGCCAGCAGTTTCGGGCTAGCGGGAGGCGACGGGGAGCTGTTTTTT.

The table lists this clonotype with many counts. This chain connects TRBV6-1 to TRBJ2-1; no clear D gene. CDR1 MNHNS and CDR2 SASEGT come from the germline V gene. The CDR3 extends over 13 amino acids. Trimming cost V 6 bases and J 5 bases, with 11 bases left between them. CDR3 nucleotide sequence: TGTGCCAGCAGCGAGATCACTGACAATGAGCAGTTCTTC. This gives the protein CASSEITDNEQFF.

The rearrangement joins TRBV7-8 to TRBJ2-1, with D possibly TRBD1 on 5 matching bases. The CDR3 totals 15 residues. V was cut by 1 base and J by 5 bases, with 12 bases left in between. Germline lookup yields CDR1 SGHVS and CDR2 FQNEAQ. CDR3 sequence (DNA): TGTGCCAGCAGCTTAGGGACACGTCCTGACAATGAGCAGTTCTTC. Translating it yields CASSLGTRPDNEQFF. The full variable domain, completed using reference TRBV7-8 and TRBJ2-1, is GAGVSQSPRYKVAKRGQDVALRCDPISGHVSLFWYQQALGQGPEFLTYFQNEAQLDKSGLPSDRFFAERPEGSVSTLKIQRTQQEDSAVYLCASSLGTRPDNEQFFGPGTRLTVL.

The rearrangement links TRBV7-9 to TRBJ2-3; 11 nucleotides match TRBD1. Germline V CDR1 and CDR2: SEHNR, FQNEAQ (reference sequence). V was pared by 4 bases and J by 3 bases, with 3 bases of the junction left unmatched. This CDR3 has 15 amino acids. The CDR3 sequence is CASSSGQGATDTQYF. Written as DNA, the CDR3 is TGTGCCAGCAGCTCTGGACAGGGGGCAACAGATACGCAGTATTTT.

This chain uses TRBV6-1 with TRBJ2-7; the match to TRBD2 covers 10 bases. The V gene's germline CDR1 is MNHNS and CDR2 SASEGT. V gave up 5 bases and J gave up 3 bases; unmatched junction bases: 10. This CDR3 contains 16 residues. The CDR3 here is CASSRGERGGRYEQYF. The DNA for the CDR3 is TGTGCCAGCAGTCGCGGCGAGCGGGGGGGCCGCTACGAGCAGTACTTC.

In its sample, this clonotype was seen a few times. The genes are TRBV11-1 and TRBJ2-6; D might be TRBD2 (6 bases). The CDR3 totals 15 residues. Between the trimmed V and J ends, which lost 5 bases and 1 base, there was a span of 9 bases. CDR1 and CDR2 (germline): SGHAT, FQDESV (reference sequence). The CDR3 DNA follows: TGTGCCAGCAGCGGGGACTTGTCTGGGGCCAACGTCCTGACTTTC. Protein product: CASSGDLSGANVLTF.

This clonotype showed up just once. The chain is built from TRBV7-6 and TRBJ2-1; 10 bases are shared with TRBD2. Germline CDR1 SGHVS, CDR2 FNYEAQ. After removal of 2 bases from V and 8 bases from J, the junction contained 6 bases not matched to a gene. CDR3 length: 15 amino acids. The CDR3 DNA follows: TGTGCCAGCAGCTTAAGGGGGCTAGCGGGAGATGAGCAGTTCTTC. This sequence encodes CASSLRGLAGDEQFF.

The rearrangement joins TRBV5-1 to TRBJ1-2, with D maybe TRBD1 (6 bases). The CDR3 has 14 amino acids. Germline CDR1 and CDR2: SGHRS and YFSETQ. V was pared by 4 bases and J by 8 bases, with 18 bases between. The CDR3 sequence is CASSPEGRGEGYTF. In DNA, the CDR3 is TGCGCCAGCAGCCCGGAGGGCAGGGGAGAAGGCTACACCTTC.

Ten or more counts support this clonotype. This chain uses TRBV7-3 with TRBJ2-1; TRBD1 is a possible D gene (5 bases). The CDR3 is 15 residues long. Germline V gene data show CDR1 as SGHTA and CDR2 as FQGTGA. Trimming took off 5 bases at V and 0 bases at J, with 11 bases between the two ends. The CDR3 reads CASSRGRSSYNEQFF. The CDR3 nucleotides are TGTGCCAGCAGCAGGGGCCGGAGCTCCTACAATGAGCAGTTCTTC.

This clonotype came up a few times. The genes are TRBV5-1 and TRBJ2-1; TRBD2 matches 10 bases. In germline, CDR1 is SGHRS, CDR2 YFSETQ. The CDR3 extends over 17 amino acids. V shed 6 bases, J shed 6 bases, and the junction held 15 bases outside the gene matches. The CDR3 nucleotides are TGCGCCAGCACCCCTCGGGTAGCGGGGGGTTCCGGCAATGAGCAGTTCTTC. This codes for CASTPRVAGGSGNEQFF.

This clonotype was seen ten or more times. V usage is TRBV12-3 or TRBV12-4 and J usage is TRBJ2-5; possibly TRBD1 or TRBD2 for D (5 bases each). The germline V and J ends were trimmed by 6 bases and 4 bases, with 18 bases remaining between them. The CDR3 loop spans 15 amino acids. CDR3 in DNA: TGTGCCAGCAGCCGGGGTGGAGGCAGGGCAGAGACCCAGTACTTC. Its protein is CASSRGGGRAETQYF.

This clonotype was seen a few times. The genes are TRBV28 and TRBJ2-2; D ambiguous. In germline, CDR1 is MDHEN, CDR2 SYDVKM. V was clipped by 2 bases and J by 7 bases, with 5 bases between them. This CDR3 spans 12 amino acids. CDR3 nucleotide sequence: TGTGCCAGCAGTTTACTTGGCGGGGAGCTGTTTTTT. It translates to CASSLLGGELFF.

This clonotype appeared a few times. The CDR3 is CASRIGDTEAFF. Written as DNA, the CDR3 is TGTGCCAGCAGAATAGGGGACACTGAAGCTTTCTTT. V usage is TRBV2 and J usage is TRBJ1-1, with D maybe TRBD1 (5 bases). This CDR3 comprises 12 residues. Trimming removed 6 bases at V and 3 bases at J, with 8 bases between. Germline assignment: CDR1 SNHLY and CDR2 FYNNEI.

In its sample, this clonotype was seen many times. The chain employs TRBV7-6 and TRBJ2-3; 11 nucleotides agree with TRBD1. The CDR3 length is 16 residues. Germline V gene lookup returns CDR1 SGHVS and CDR2 FNYEAQ. V shed 5 bases and J 5 bases; nucleotides not matched to a gene: 9. The CDR3 region has the DNA TGTGCCAGCAGCCTCGCTGAGGGACAGGGGGAAGATACGCAGTATTTT. Translated, it gives CASSLAEGQGEDTQYF.

This clonotype showed up just a few times. The chain has TRBV6-2 or TRBV6-3 and TRBJ2-7; 8 bases match TRBD1. The CDR3 is 14 residues long. The ends lost 7 bases at V and 3 bases at J; junction bases unmatched: 8. CDR1 MNHEY and CDR2 SVGEGT come from the germline V gene. The CDR3 nucleotides are TGTGCCAGCACCGCCGTAGGACAGGGCTACGAGCAGTACTTC. This codes for CASTAVGQGYEQYF.

In its sample, this clonotype was seen a few times. In DNA, the CDR3 is TGTGCCACCGCGAACGAAAACATTCAGTACTTC. Its protein product is CATANENIQYF. The V and J genes are TRBV15 and TRBJ2-4; D remains ambiguous. The germline V gene encodes CDR1 LNHNV and CDR2 YYDKDF (reference sequence). V lost 8 bases, J lost 5 bases, and 7 bases lay in between. This CDR3 has 11 amino acids.

The rearrangement joins TRBV3-1 to TRBJ2-3, with D unresolved. Germline V gene lookup returns CDR1 LGHDT and CDR2 YNNKEL (reference sequence). The CDR3 loop spans 15 amino acids. Between the trimmed V and J ends, which lost 4 bases and 6 bases, there was a span of 17 bases. CDR3 bases: TGTGCCAGCAGCCCAAGTCAAACGGGCGCGGATACGCAGTATTTT. Protein sequence: CASSPSQTGADTQYF.

A few counts support this clonotype. V usage is TRBV4-3 and J usage is TRBJ2-2; no clear D. The CDR3 spans 11 residues. V was shortened by 3 bases and J by 7 bases, with 3 bases between the two germline ends. The germline CDR1 and CDR2 sequences are LGHNA and YSLEER. The CDR3 DNA reads as TGCGCCAGCAGCCATATCGGGGAGCTGTTTTTT. It translates to CASSHIGELFF.

The sample holds a few counts of this clonotype. The V call is TRBV6-1, the J call TRBJ2-3; 11 nucleotides agree with TRBD1. In germline, CDR1 is MNHNS, CDR2 SASEGT. Unmatched junction bases numbered 6, after V lost 9 bases and J lost 1 base. The CDR3 spans 15 residues. CDR3 in amino acids: CASSDRGQGTDTQYF. The CDR3 coding sequence is TGTGCCAGTTCGGACAGGGGGCAGGGCACAGATACGCAGTATTTT.

V usage is TRBV5-1 and J usage is TRBJ2-1; TRBD2 agrees at 8 bases. V was clipped by 5 bases and J by 6 bases; unmatched bases: 7. The germline gives CDR1 SGHRS, CDR2 YFSETQ. The CDR3 covers 14 residues. CDR3 in DNA: TGCGCCAGCAGGATAGCGGGATCCGCCAATGAGCAGTTCTTC. Its translation is CASRIAGSANEQFF.